The 18 T cell receptor beta chains reported below all come from one sample, sequenced in a study of identical twins. Each CDR3 protein gets one entry after TCRdb re-called the 5' RACE reads with MiXCR. The sample yields approximately 1.8 million distinct CDR3 sequences, roughly 35% seen once. Material for sequencing was cord blood. The receptors stem from a newborn girl in good health.

The rearrangement links TRBV20-1 to TRBJ2-7; D is possibly TRBD2 (6 bases). Germline V gene sequence: CDR1 DFQATT, CDR2 SNEGSKA (reference sequence). Trimming removed 0 bases from V and 3 bases from J, with 12 bases in between. The CDR3 is made up of 14 amino acids. As DNA, the CDR3 is TGCAGTGCTAGAGACCCGGGACTGCACTACGAGCAGTACTTC. Its translation is CSARDPGLHYEQYF.

Regarding this clonotype: The junction departs from germline at one end; a sequencing error may be responsible. The chain employs TRBV5-1 and TRBJ2-7; D ambiguous. Germline assignment: CDR1 SGHRS and CDR2 YFSETQ. The CDR3 extends over 14 amino acids. CDR3 bases: TGCGGCAGCTTGGAAACGGATTCCTTCTACGAGCAGTACTTC. Translation: CGSLETDSFYEQYF.

The V gene is TRBV9, the J gene TRBJ2-1; D unresolved. Germline V gene lookup returns CDR1 SGDLS and CDR2 YYNGEE. With 0 bases removed from V and 5 bases from J, the gap between germline ends came to 6 bases. This CDR3 region has 13 residues. The CDR3 is CASSVDYNNEQFF. The CDR3 bases are TGTGCCAGCAGCGTAGACTATAACAATGAGCAGTTCTTC.

V and J are TRBV27 and TRBJ2-1; 7 bases align to TRBD2. The CDR3 is 18 amino acids. The germline V gene encodes CDR1 MNHEY and CDR2 SMNVEV (reference sequence). After removal of 6 bases from V and 0 bases from J, the junction contained 14 bases not matched to a gene. The CDR3: CASSLGALAKGSYNEQFF. DNA of the CDR3: TGTGCCAGCAGCCTCGGGGCACTAGCGAAGGGCTCCTACAATGAGCAGTTCTTC.

This clonotype was detected only a few times. J is TRBJ1-2 and V is TRBV15; no reliable D call. Trimming removed 2 bases from V and 3 bases from J, with 13 bases in between. The CDR3 has 15 residues. Germline-derived CDR1 and CDR2 are LNHNV and YYDKDF (reference sequence). CDR3 residues: CATSRPIGGYYGYTF. CDR3 nucleotides: TGTGCCACCAGCAGACCGATAGGCGGTTACTATGGCTACACCTTC.

The chain links TRBV21-1 to TRBJ2-3; TRBD1, the table's D call, lacks a check against the DNA. TRBV21-1 is given as a pseudogene. The CDR3 totals 17 residues. DNA for the CDR3: TGTGCCAGCAGCAAAGAGGGGGGGAAGAGGCCCACAGATACGCAGTATTTT. It yields the protein CASSKEGGKRPTDTQYF.

This chain connects TRBV28 to TRBJ1-5; no firm D call. The V end was cut by 0 bases, the J end by 0 bases, with 12 bases between. Germline CDR1 is MDHEN and CDR2 is SYDVKM. CDR3 length: 17 amino acids. The CDR3 DNA reads as TGTGCCAGCAGTTTATGGCGGGCAGGTTATAGCAATCAGCCCCAGCATTTT. It encodes CASSLWRAGYSNQPQHF. Based on the CDR3 plus reference TRBV28 and TRBJ1-5, the full variable domain is DVKVTQSSRYLVKRTGEKVFLECVQDMDHENMFWYRQDPGLGLRLIYFSYDVKMKEKGDIPEGYSVSREKKERFSLILESASTNQTSMYLCASSLWRAGYSNQPQHFGDGTRLSIL.

This chain uses TRBV10-2 with TRBJ2-3; 14 nucleotides match TRBD2. The CDR3 is 15 residues long. V lost 10 bases, J lost 4 bases, and 7 bases stayed unmatched. The germline CDR1 and CDR2 sequences are WSHSY and SAAADI. The CDR3 sequence: CATGTGLAGADTQYF. CDR3 sequence (DNA): TGCGCCACCGGGACGGGACTAGCGGGAGCAGATACGCAGTATTTT.

V usage is TRBV15 and J usage is TRBJ2-7; D is unresolved. Trimming stripped 4 bases from V and 4 bases from J, with 20 bases between. This CDR3 has 16 residues. Germline V gives CDR1 LNHNV, CDR2 YYDKDF (reference sequence). CDR3 protein: CATSTPRNLGIYEQYF. DNA of the CDR3: TGTGCCACCAGCACCCCCAGGAACCTCGGAATATACGAGCAGTACTTC.

V and J are TRBV25-1 and TRBJ2-6, with TRBD1 as a possible D gene (6 bases). Trimming pared 2 bases from V and 0 bases from J, leaving 11 bases between. This CDR3 spans 17 amino acids. Germline V gives CDR1 MGHDK, CDR2 SYGVNS. The CDR3: CASSERSTGSGANVLTF. In DNA form, the CDR3 reads TGTGCCAGCAGTGAACGATCGACAGGCTCTGGGGCCAACGTCCTGACTTTC.

This clonotype was counted a few times. The chain combines TRBV28 with TRBJ2-7; tentatively, D is TRBD2 (7 bases). Germline CDR1 and CDR2: MDHEN and SYDVKM. V dropped 6 bases and J dropped 5 bases, with 20 bases sitting between them. The CDR3 consists of 15 residues. CDR3 region: CASSPRGAIGNEQYF. Written as DNA, the CDR3 is TGTGCCAGCAGCCCTCGGGGGGCGATTGGAAACGAGCAGTACTTC.

The chain recombines TRBV28 with TRBJ2-4; 9 bases align to TRBD1. The CDR3 is 18 amino acids. Germline V gene lookup returns CDR1 MDHEN and CDR2 SYDVKM. V dropped 4 bases and J dropped 3; count of bases not matched to a gene: 13. DNA of the CDR3: TGTGCCAGCAGTTCCAGACCGGGACAGGGTCAAAACAAAAACATTCAGTACTTC. Translation gives CASSSRPGQGQNKNIQYF.

In regard to this clonotype: Mismatch with germline at one junction end may stem from a read error. The genes are TRBV29-1 and TRBJ1-2; D not certain. The CDR3 covers 10 residues. In germline, CDR1 is SQVTM, CDR2 ANQGSEA. The CDR3 here is CNVGGYGYTF. In DNA form, the CDR3 reads TGCAACGTTGGTGGCTATGGCTACACCTTC.

In this sample, this clonotype turned up a few times. The rearrangement joins TRBV21-1 to TRBJ2-3; the table calls TRBD2, which could not be checked here. TRBV21-1 is a pseudogene segment. This CDR3 is built from 14 residues. As DNA, the CDR3 is TGTGCCAGCACCGAGAGGGCCGACACAGATACGCAGTATTTT. It yields the protein CASTERADTDTQYF.

The rearrangement joins TRBV28 to TRBJ1-4; 8 nucleotides agree with TRBD1. This CDR3 spans 14 amino acids. Germline V CDR1 and CDR2: MDHEN, SYDVKM. Germline trimming cut 6 bases from V and 2 bases from J; bases unmatched to any gene: 2. The CDR3 coding sequence is TGTGCCAGCAGATGGACAGGGACTAATGAAAAACTGTTTTTT. This translates into CASRWTGTNEKLFF.

This clonotype has more than one count but fewer than ten. The V and J genes are TRBV4-2 and TRBJ2-7; D may be TRBD2 (7 bases). Trimming left V 3 bases short and J 5 bases short, with 20 bases between. Per germline, CDR1 LGHNA and CDR2 YNFKEQ. This CDR3 has 16 amino acids. The CDR3 sequence: CASSHSGYAGADEQYF. CDR3 DNA sequence: TGTGCCAGCAGCCACTCCGGGTATGCGGGGGCAGACGAGCAGTACTTC.

This clonotype was detected ten times or more. The rearrangement joins TRBV5-1 to TRBJ2-3; D call uncertain. The CDR3 is made up of 14 amino acids. Trimming pared 4 bases from V and 2 bases from J, leaving 11 bases between. The germline V gene encodes CDR1 SGHRS and CDR2 YFSETQ. Here the CDR3 reads CASSGYYSTDTQYF. The CDR3 coding sequence is TGCGCCAGCAGCGGGTACTATTCCACAGATACGCAGTATTTT.

This clonotype appeared once. A read error may account for a junction end that differs from germline. This chain uses TRBV28 with TRBJ2-1; possibly TRBD1 for D (7 bases). The CDR3 consists of 16 residues. The germline V gene encodes CDR1 MDHEN and CDR2 SYDVKM. This CDR3 is CTSSLGGGVKWSEQFF. As DNA, the CDR3 is TGTACCAGCAGTTTAGGGGGCGGGGTAAAGTGGAGTGAGCAGTTCTTC. Complete variable domain (other parts from reference TRBV28 and TRBJ2-1): DVKVTQSSRYLVKRTGEKVFLECVQDMDHENMFWYRQDPGLGLRLIYFSYDVKMKEKGDIPEGYSVSREKKERFSLILESASTNQTSMYLCTSSLGGGVKWSEQFFGPGTRLTVL.